Detailed here is one T cell receptor beta chain. These data are taken from a study of blood T cell repertoires in COVID-19. About the study: T cells, B-cell-depleted T cells, or PBMCs provided the cDNA or gDNA that served as material.

Participants came from about two dozen US areas, aged roughly 18 to 89 years. Cohorts were assigned according to the clinical history that participants reported. In the study's own analysis: The authors estimated nucleated cell counts from reference gene primer amplification. Method: immunoSEQ multiplex PCR; TCRdb's copy keeps in-frame clones and lacks some. Clonal size and the V and J genes are those of that table, whereas D and trimming came from the DNA. The sample lists 200,000 or so clones; approximately 89% were seen once. The germline CDR1 and CDR2 sequences are GTSNPN and SVGIG (reference sequence). Trimming pared 3 bases from V and 6 bases from J, leaving 18 bases between. This CDR3 region has 15 residues.

The V and J genes are TRBV30 and TRBJ2-1, with D perhaps TRBD2 (6 bases). The source is a woman aged 25 to 39 who had been exposed to COVID-19. Sequencing used PBMCs or T cells enriched from blood (not recorded which). This chain's CDR3 is CAWSRDWKFSNEQFF. CDR3 DNA sequence: TGTGCCTGGAGCCGGGACTGGAAATTCAGCAATGAGCAGTTCTTC. Full variable domain (remainder filled in from reference TRBV30 and TRBJ2-1): SQTIHQWPATLVQPVGSPLSLECTVEGTSNPNLYWYRQAAGRGLQLLFYSVGIGQISSEVPQNLSASRPQDRQFILSSKKLLLSDSGFYLCAWSRDWKFSNEQFFGPGTRLTVL.